The 28 T cell receptor beta chains below come from one sample, sequenced in a study of T cell repertoires in aging, cancer and after chemotherapy. Rearranged V-D-J TRB sequences were amplified with a mixed TRB-A/B primer pool. TCRdb used MiXCR to reprocess the multiplex PCR reads, holding one entry per CDR3 protein. The data hold some 4,000 distinct CDR3 sequences, with roughly 40% observed a single time. Peripheral blood genomic DNA, not sorted cells or RNA, was the template. The sample was blood. The receptors were gathered from a human donor with a solid tumor.

In its sample, this clonotype is medium-sized (0.01 to 0.1%). This chain uses TRBV29-1 with TRBJ2-3; D possibly corresponds to TRBD1 (5 bases). The CDR3 length is 13 residues. The germline V and J ends were trimmed by 7 bases and 1 base, with 12 bases remaining between them. Germline CDR1 and CDR2: SQVTM and ANQGSEA. DNA of the CDR3: TGCAGCGCCCAGGGTATAGGCACAGATACGCAGTATTTT. Translated, it gives CSAQGIGTDTQYF.

This clonotype was counted between two and nine times. CDR3 coding DNA: TGTGCCAGCAGCCTAACCAGGGGTCAGCCCCAGCATTTT. As protein: CASSLTRGQPQHF. This chain joins TRBV7-2 and TRBJ1-5; the D gene is possibly TRBD1 (6 bases). The V end lost 5 bases, the J end lost 6 bases, and 11 bases lay between the germline ends. Looked up from germline, CDR1 is SGHTA and CDR2 is FQGNSA. CDR3 length equals 13 residues. Complete variable domain (other parts from reference TRBV7-2 and TRBJ1-5): GAGVSQSPSNKVTEKGKDVELRCDPISGHTALYWYRQSLGQGLEFLIYFQGNSAPDKSGLPSDRFSAERTGGSVSTLTIQRTQQEDSAVYLCASSLTRGQPQHFGDGTRLSIL.

This clonotype was recorded a few times. The rearrangement links TRBV6-6 to TRBJ1-1; D might be TRBD1 (6 bases). Trimming stripped 0 bases from V and 8 bases from J, with 19 bases between. Per the germline V gene, CDR1 is MNHNY and CDR2 is SVGAGI (reference sequence). This CDR3 region has 16 residues. For the CDR3, the DNA is TGTGCCAGCAGTTACTCGATGGAGGGGGGGTTCGGGGAAGCTTTCTTT. It translates to CASSYSMEGGFGEAFF.

The sample holds one count of this clonotype. This sequence joins TRBV19 and TRBJ1-1; 8 bases are a match to TRBD1. The germline CDR1 and CDR2 sequences are LNHDA and SQIVND (reference sequence). V trimming: 5 bases; J trimming: 4 bases; junction bases outside the gene matches: 6. This CDR3 has 14 residues. Here the CDR3 reads CASSPRQGSTEAFF. CDR3 DNA: TGTGCCAGTAGTCCGAGACAGGGGAGCACTGAAGCTTTCTTT.

The chain links TRBV29-1 to TRBJ1-4; D uncertain. Trimming shortened V by 4 bases and J by 3 bases, and 12 bases separated the two germline ends. This CDR3 spans 14 amino acids. Germline V CDR1 and CDR2: SQVTM, ANQGSEA. CDR3 in amino acids: CSVGKGVANEKLFF. The CDR3 DNA follows: TGCAGCGTTGGGAAGGGTGTAGCTAATGAAAAACTGTTTTTT.

The chain carries TRBV18 and TRBJ1-1; 8 bases map to TRBD1. CDR1 is KGHSH, CDR2 LQKENI, per germline. V shed 3 bases and J 1 base; nucleotides not matched to a gene: 4. The CDR3 runs to 15 residues. The CDR3 DNA reads TGTGCCAGCTCACCTTCAGGGGGCAGGAACACTGAAGCTTTCTTT. Translated: CASSPSGGRNTEAFF.

Sample share makes this clonotype medium-sized (0.01 to 0.1%). The chain employs TRBV6-5 and TRBJ2-7; 10 bases map to TRBD1. Unmatched junction bases numbered 7, after V lost 10 bases and J lost 4 bases. This CDR3 has 13 residues. From germline, CDR1 is MNHEY and CDR2 SVGAGI. CDR3: CATRQGAVYEQYF. CDR3 bases: TGTGCCACCCGACAGGGGGCAGTATACGAGCAGTACTTC.

The table lists this clonotype with a count of one. The V gene is TRBV4-2, the J gene TRBJ2-5; TRBD2 matches at 7 bases. Germline loops: CDR1 LGHNA, CDR2 YNFKEQ. Trimming cost V 2 bases and J 3 bases; bases outside gene matches: 6. CDR3 size: 15 residues. CDR3 nucleotide sequence: TGTGCCAGCAGCCAACCCGGGACTATCAAAGAGACCCAGTACTTC. It encodes CASSQPGTIKETQYF.

This clonotype came up a few times. V gene TRBV7-2 combines with J gene TRBJ2-7, with a weak D call TRBD1 (6 bases). The CDR3 loop spans 14 amino acids. With 5 bases removed from V and 1 base from J, the gap between germline ends came to 12 bases. Per germline, CDR1 SGHTA and CDR2 FQGNSA. CDR3 loop: CASSGRGTSYEQYF. The CDR3 DNA reads as TGTGCCAGCAGCGGCAGGGGAACGTCCTACGAGCAGTACTTC.

This chain joins TRBV6-2 or TRBV6-3 and TRBJ2-7, with D hard to call. Germline CDR1 MNHEY, CDR2 SVGEGT. V was clipped by 0 bases and J by 5 bases, with 8 bases between them. The CDR3 is 13 residues long. DNA of the CDR3: TGTGCCAGCAGTTACTCGGGTATCGACGAGCAGTACTTC. The encoded protein is CASSYSGIDEQYF.

This chain's CDR3 is CASSSQGNTEAFF. The CDR3, as DNA: TGTGCCAGCAGTTCGCAGGGGAACACTGAAGCTTTCTTT. The gene calls are TRBV27 and TRBJ1-1; perhaps TRBD1 as D (5 bases). This CDR3 contains 13 residues. The V end lost 4 bases, the J end lost 1 base, and 7 bases lay between the germline ends. CDR1 is MNHEY and CDR2 is SMNVEV in the germline V gene (reference sequence).

The chain is built from TRBV10-2 and TRBJ2-5, with 8 nucleotides matching TRBD2. Trimming at V came to 4 bases and at J to 2 bases, leaving 3 bases not matched to a gene. CDR3 length equals 14 residues. Looked up from germline, CDR1 is WSHSY and CDR2 is SAAADI. CDR3 DNA sequence: TGCGCCAGCAGTGGGTCGGGAGGGCAAGAGACCCAGTACTTC. Translation gives CASSGSGGQETQYF.

The chain couples TRBV7-2 to TRBJ1-1, with TRBD1 as a possible D gene (5 bases). V lost 6 bases and J 4 bases, leaving 15 bases between the germline ends. Germline V gene sequence: CDR1 SGHTA, CDR2 FQGNSA. This CDR3 is built from 14 residues. The CDR3 loop is CASRQTVLSTEAFF. The CDR3, as DNA: TGTGCCAGCAGACAGACAGTGTTGAGCACTGAAGCTTTCTTT.

The J gene is TRBJ1-2, the V gene TRBV6-5; 7 bases align to TRBD1. V lost 0 bases and J lost 8; bases outside the gene matches: 9. Germline V lookup: CDR1 MNHEY, CDR2 SVGAGI. CDR3 size: 15 residues. For the CDR3, the DNA is TGTGCCAGCAGTTACTCCAGGGGGGGGGCGCAAGGCTACACCTTC. Its translation: CASSYSRGGAQGYTF.

This CDR3 is CASSSLAGAYTGELFF. For the CDR3, the DNA is TGTGCCAGCAGCTCTCTAGCGGGGGCCTACACCGGGGAGCTGTTTTTT. The chain joins TRBV27 to TRBJ2-2, with 10 bases lining up with TRBD2. The trim removed 6 bases at V and 3 bases at J, leaving 7 bases unmatched. The germline V gene has CDR1 MNHEY and CDR2 SMNVEV (reference sequence). The CDR3 sequence is 16 residues long.

V is TRBV20-1 and J is TRBJ2-1; D is unclear. Germline CDR1 reads DFQATT; CDR2 reads SNEGSKA (reference sequence). The CDR3 has 11 amino acids. The germline V and J ends were trimmed by 5 bases and 10 bases, with 12 bases remaining between them. The CDR3 coding sequence is TGCAGTGCTGACCTGAGGCGGGAGCAGTTCTTC. It yields the protein CSADLRREQFF.

This chain uses TRBV6-1 with TRBJ2-7; 8 nucleotides align to TRBD1. Losses at the gene ends were 6 bases for V and 2 bases for J; bases not matched to a gene: 9. The CDR3 runs to 15 residues. From germline, CDR1 is MNHNS and CDR2 SASEGT. CDR3 amino acids: CASRRGTGITYEQYF. Here the CDR3 DNA reads TGTGCCAGCAGGAGAGGGACAGGAATCACCTACGAGCAGTACTTC.

The rearrangement links TRBV28 to TRBJ2-3; TRBD2 is a possible D gene (6 bases). V lost 3 bases and J lost 1, with 14 bases in between. CDR3 length: 16 amino acids. Germline V gene lookup returns CDR1 MDHEN and CDR2 SYDVKM. The DNA for the CDR3 is TGTGCCAGCAGTTTCGTTAGCCCGGGAGGCACAGATACGCAGTATTTT. Residues: CASSFVSPGGTDTQYF.

Details on this clonotype: This may be a read error: a much more frequent sequence differs by one nucleotide. The chain couples TRBV29-1 to TRBJ2-1; either TRBD1 or TRBD2 may supply D (6 bases each). V was trimmed by 5 bases and J by 9 bases, leaving 17 bases between them. Per germline, CDR1 SQVTM and CDR2 ANQGSEA. This CDR3 is 13 amino acids long. The DNA for the CDR3 is TGCAGCGTTAGTTCGGGGGAGGACAGTGAGCAGTTCTTC. This gives the protein CSVSSGEDSEQFF.

This rearrangement joins TRBV11-2 to TRBJ1-6, with 9 positions matching TRBD1. The CDR3 runs 15 residues. Germline assignment: CDR1 SGHAT and CDR2 FQNNGV. V dropped 3 bases and J dropped 6; count of bases not matched to a gene: 3. The CDR3 sequence is CASSLGQGSNSPLHF. In nucleotides, the CDR3 is TGTGCCAGCAGCTTGGGACAGGGATCTAATTCACCCCTCCACTTT.

This clonotype was counted between two and nine times. The J gene is TRBJ2-7, the V gene TRBV18, with a possible D match to TRBD2 (6 bases). Trimming took off 1 base at V and 2 bases at J, with 9 bases between the two ends. This CDR3 region has 14 residues. The germline CDR1 and CDR2 sequences are KGHSH and LQKENI. The CDR3 loop is CASSPRGEAYEQYF. The DNA for the CDR3 is TGTGCCAGCTCACCACGGGGGGAAGCCTACGAGCAGTACTTC.

This clonotype was detected only a few times. The chain has TRBV20-1 and TRBJ1-5, with 7 bases matching TRBD1. Germline lookup yields CDR1 DFQATT and CDR2 SNEGSKA (reference sequence). This CDR3 has 13 residues. Trimming cost V 5 bases and J 7 bases; bases outside gene matches: 8. For the CDR3, the DNA is TGCAGTGCTGGGGGGCAGGGGGAACAGCCCCAGCATTTT. It specifies CSAGGQGEQPQHF.

The V call is TRBV4-3, the J call TRBJ2-7; 9 bases are a match to TRBD1. CDR3 size: 13 residues. Germline V lookup: CDR1 LGHNA, CDR2 YSLEER. V trimming: 5 bases; J trimming: 6 bases; junction bases outside the gene matches: 5. CDR3: CASSWDRVGEQYF. CDR3 in DNA: TGCGCCAGCAGCTGGGACAGGGTTGGCGAGCAGTACTTC.

This clonotype was seen only a few times. The DNA for the CDR3 is TGTGCCAGTAGCCGACAGGGGTGGAACGAGCAGTACTTC. Amino acids: CASSRQGWNEQYF. This chain uses TRBV19 with TRBJ2-7, with 8 bases aligning to TRBD1. Per germline, CDR1 LNHDA and CDR2 SQIVND (reference sequence). The CDR3 spans 13 residues. The ends lost 6 bases at V and 5 bases at J; junction bases unmatched: 6.

This clonotype has a single count. V and J are TRBV5-1 and TRBJ1-1; 8 bases fit TRBD1. V lost 2 bases, J lost 9 bases, and 6 bases stayed unmatched. This CDR3 contains 13 residues. Germline V gives CDR1 SGHRS, CDR2 YFSETQ. The CDR3 region has the DNA TGCGCCAGCAGCTTAGGACAGGGTCGGAAAGCTTTCTTT. The encoded protein is CASSLGQGRKAFF.

The chain joins TRBV6-5 to TRBJ2-7; 11 bases match TRBD1. The junction had 7 bases not matched to a gene; V was cut back by 5 bases and J by 7 bases. The CDR3 totals 14 residues. Germline V gene lookup returns CDR1 MNHEY and CDR2 SVGAGI. The CDR3 loop reads CASSKDRGLREQYF. The CDR3 DNA is TGTGCCAGCAGTAAGGACAGGGGGCTTCGGGAGCAGTACTTC.

This clonotype was detected only a few times. The CDR3 coding sequence is TGTGCCAGTAGTTCCAGGGATTTTGGTGGCTACACCTTC. Protein product: CASSSRDFGGYTF. The chain has TRBV19 and TRBJ1-2; weak D call: TRBD1 (5 bases). The CDR3 consists of 13 residues. CDR1 is LNHDA and CDR2 is SQIVND in the germline V gene (reference sequence). V was pared by 5 bases and J by 7 bases, with 14 bases between.

This sequence joins TRBV7-8 and TRBJ2-1; D uncertain. Deletions cut 3 bases from V and 7 bases from J, with 13 bases between. Germline V gene sequence: CDR1 SGHVS, CDR2 FQNEAQ. The CDR3 loop spans 14 amino acids. The CDR3: CASSLLVPPNEQFF. Here the CDR3 DNA reads TGTGCCAGCAGCTTGCTAGTACCCCCTAATGAGCAGTTCTTC.